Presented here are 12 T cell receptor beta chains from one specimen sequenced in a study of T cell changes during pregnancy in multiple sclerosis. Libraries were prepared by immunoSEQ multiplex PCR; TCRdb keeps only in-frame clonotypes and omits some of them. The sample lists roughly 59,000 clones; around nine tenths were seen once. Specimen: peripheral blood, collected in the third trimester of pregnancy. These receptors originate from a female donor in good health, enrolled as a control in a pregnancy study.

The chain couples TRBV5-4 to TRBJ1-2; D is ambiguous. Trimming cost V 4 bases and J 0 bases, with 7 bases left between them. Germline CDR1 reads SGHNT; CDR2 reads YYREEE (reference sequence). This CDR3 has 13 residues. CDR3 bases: TGTGCCAGCAGCCTAGACGCTAACTATGGCTACACCTTC. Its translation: CASSLDANYGYTF.

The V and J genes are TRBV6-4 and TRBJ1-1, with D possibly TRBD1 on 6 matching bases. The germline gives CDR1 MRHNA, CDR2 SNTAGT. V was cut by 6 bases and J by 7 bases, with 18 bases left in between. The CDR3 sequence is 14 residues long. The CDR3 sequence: CASRNTNREGEAFF. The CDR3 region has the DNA TGTGCCAGCAGGAATACTAACAGGGAGGGTGAAGCTTTCTTT.

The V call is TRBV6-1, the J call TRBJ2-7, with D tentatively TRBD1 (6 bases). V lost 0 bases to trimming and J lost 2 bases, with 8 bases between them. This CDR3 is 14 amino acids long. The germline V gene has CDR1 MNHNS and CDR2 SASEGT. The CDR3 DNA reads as TGTGCCAGCAGTGAAGCCCACAGGGCCTACGAGCAGTACTTC. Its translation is CASSEAHRAYEQYF.

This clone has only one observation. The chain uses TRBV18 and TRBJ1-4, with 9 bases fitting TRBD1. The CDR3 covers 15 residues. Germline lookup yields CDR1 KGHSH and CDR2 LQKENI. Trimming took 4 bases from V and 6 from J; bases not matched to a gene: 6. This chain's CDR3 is CASSHRQGGDEKLFF. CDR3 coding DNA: TGTGCCAGCTCACACAGACAGGGGGGAGATGAAAAACTGTTTTTT.

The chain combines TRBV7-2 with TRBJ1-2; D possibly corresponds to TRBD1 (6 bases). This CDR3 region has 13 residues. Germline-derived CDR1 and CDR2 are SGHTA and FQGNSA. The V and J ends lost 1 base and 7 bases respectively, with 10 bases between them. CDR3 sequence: CASSLGGHLGYTF. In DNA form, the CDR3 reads TGTGCCAGCAGCTTAGGGGGACATCTTGGCTACACCTTC.

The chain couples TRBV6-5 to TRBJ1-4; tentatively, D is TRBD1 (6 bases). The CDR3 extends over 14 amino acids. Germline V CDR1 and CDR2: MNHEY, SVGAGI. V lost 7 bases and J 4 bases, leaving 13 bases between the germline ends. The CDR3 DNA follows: TGTGCCAGCAAGACCGGGACAAATAATGAAAAACTGTTTTTT. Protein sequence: CASKTGTNNEKLFF.

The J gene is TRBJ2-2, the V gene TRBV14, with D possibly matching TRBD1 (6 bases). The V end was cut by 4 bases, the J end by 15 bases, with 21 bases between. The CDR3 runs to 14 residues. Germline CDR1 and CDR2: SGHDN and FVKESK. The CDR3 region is CASSPRGQLAVLFF. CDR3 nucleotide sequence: TGTGCCAGCAGCCCCCGGGGACAATTGGCGGTGTTGTTTTTT.

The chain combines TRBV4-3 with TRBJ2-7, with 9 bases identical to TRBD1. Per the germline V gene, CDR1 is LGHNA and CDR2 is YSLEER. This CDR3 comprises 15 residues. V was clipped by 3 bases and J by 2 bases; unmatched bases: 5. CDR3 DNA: TGCGCCAGCAGCCAGGGGACAGGGAAGACCTACGAGCAGTACTTC. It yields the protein CASSQGTGKTYEQYF.

CDR3 nucleotides: TGTGCCAGCAGCTGGGACAGGGGTTTCTACAATGAGCAGTTCTTC. Translated: CASSWDRGFYNEQFF. The chain carries TRBV7-3 and TRBJ2-1; 10 bases are a match to TRBD1. Trimming took 4 bases from V and 3 from J; bases not matched to a gene: 3. The V gene's germline CDR1 is SGHTA and CDR2 FQGTGA. The CDR3 spans 15 residues. Based on the CDR3 plus reference TRBV7-3 and TRBJ2-1, the full variable domain is GAGVSQTPSNKVTEKGKYVELRCDPISGHTALYWYRQSLGQGPEFLIYFQGTGAADDSGLPNDRFFAVRPEGSVSTLKIQRTERGDSAVYLCASSWDRGFYNEQFFGPGTRLTVL.

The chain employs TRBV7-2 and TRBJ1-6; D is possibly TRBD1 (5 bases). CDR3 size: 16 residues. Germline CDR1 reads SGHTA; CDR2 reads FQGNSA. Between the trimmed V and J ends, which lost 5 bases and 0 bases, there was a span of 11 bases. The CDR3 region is CASSGGFSSYNSPLHF. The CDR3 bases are TGTGCCAGCAGCGGGGGGTTCAGCTCCTATAATTCACCCCTCCACTTT. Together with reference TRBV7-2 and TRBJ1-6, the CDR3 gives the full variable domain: GAGVSQSPSNKVTEKGKDVELRCDPISGHTALYWYRQSLGQGLEFLIYFQGNSAPDKSGLPSDRFSAERTGGSVSTLTIQRTQQEDSAVYLCASSGGFSSYNSPLHFGNGTRLTVT.

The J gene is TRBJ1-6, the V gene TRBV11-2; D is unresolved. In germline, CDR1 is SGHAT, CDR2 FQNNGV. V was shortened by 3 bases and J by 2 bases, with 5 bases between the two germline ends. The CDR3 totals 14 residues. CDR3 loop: CASSFKPYNSPLHF. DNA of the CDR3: TGTGCCAGCAGCTTCAAGCCCTATAATTCACCCCTCCACTTT.

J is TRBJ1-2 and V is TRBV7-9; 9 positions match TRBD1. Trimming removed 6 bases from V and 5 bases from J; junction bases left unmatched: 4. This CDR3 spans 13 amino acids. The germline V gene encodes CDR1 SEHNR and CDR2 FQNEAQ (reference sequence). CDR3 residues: CASSPQGAYGYTF. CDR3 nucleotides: TGTGCCAGCAGTCCACAGGGGGCATATGGCTACACCTTC.